These T cell receptor beta chains were read from a single sample in a study of cytomegalovirus exposure and HLA in healthy donors. The protocol was immunoSEQ multiplex PCR, while the TCRdb copy is restricted to in-frame clones and leaves out a portion. The sample includes 55,000 to 75,000 clones, roughly 95% of them seen just once. Sequencing was done on a sample of PBMCs. These receptors were collected from a woman aged 18-29 years in good health and CMV-seronegative. The CDR3 runs from the conserved cysteine through the conserved F or W. Fields, in order: J gene, clone size, V gene, D gene, CDR3 protein, CDR3 DNA. A D gene is named only where the DNA matches it firmly. Only some rows state a clone size, as once, few, many or a class for expanded clones.

TRBJ2-2 - TRBV19 TRBD2 CASRGRGEKTGELFF TGTGCCAGTAGGGGACGGGGGGAGAAAACCGGGGAGCTGTTTTTT
TRBJ1-3 - TRBV7-2 TRBD1 CASSRDRLSGNTIYF TGTGCCAGCAGCCGGGACAGGCTTTCTGGAAACACCATATATTTT
TRBJ1-2 - TRBV28 - CASSRGVLNYGYTF TGTGCCAGCAGTCGGGGTGTCCTAAACTATGGCTACACCTTC
TRBJ2-1 - TRBV4-3 - CACSQGVREGQFF TGCGCCTGCAGCCAAGGGGTCAGGGAAGGGCAGTTCTTC
TRBJ1-5 - TRBV19 - CASSIRGASKHF TGTGCCAGTAGTATTCGCGGGGCAAGTAAGCATTTT
TRBJ2-1 - TRBV7-6 - CASSKGSGASNEQFF TGTGCCAGCAGCAAGGGGTCAGGGGCGTCGAATGAGCAGTTCTTC
TRBJ2-5 - TRBV9 TRBD2 CASSRAGGETQYF TGTGCCAGCAGCCGAGCGGGGGGAGAGACCCAGTACTTC
TRBJ1-2 - TRBV7-8 - CASSLREQHYGYTF TGTGCCAGCAGCCTCAGGGAACAGCACTATGGCTACACCTTC
TRBJ1-5 - TRBV28 - CASSFTGNQPQHF TGTGCCAGCAGTTTTACGGGGAATCAGCCCCAGCATTTT
TRBJ1-3 - TRBV7-9 TRBD1 CASSRDSSGNTIYF TGTGCCAGCAGCCGGGACAGCTCTGGAAACACCATATATTTT
TRBJ2-7 - TRBV6-5 TRBD2 CASRESGSGRSEQYF TGTGCCAGCAGGGAATCGGGTAGCGGGAGATCCGAGCAGTACTTC
TRBJ1-2 - TRBV19 TRBD1 CASSIAGQGYGYTF TGTGCCAGTAGTATCGCGGGACAGGGCTATGGCTACACCTTC
TRBJ2-2 once TRBV9 TRBD2 CASSQYGTTGNGGELFF TGTGCCAGCAGCCAATATGGGACTACCGGAAATGGCGGGGAGCTGTTTTTT
TRBJ2-2 - TRBV11-3 TRBD2 CASSSGLAGSAATGELFF TGTGCCAGCAGCTCGGGACTAGCGGGCTCCGCCGCCACCGGGGAGCTGTTTTTT
TRBJ2-2 - TRBV7-9 - CASSPEVAAGELFF TGTGCCAGCAGCCCGGAGGTAGCGGCCGGGGAGCTGTTTTTT
TRBJ2-5 once TRBV7-2 - CASSLGRGAQETQYF TGTGCCAGCAGCTTGGGTCGGGGGGCCCAAGAGACCCAGTACTTC
TRBJ2-7 - TRBV27 TRBD2 CATAGGWDYEQYF TGTGCCACCGCGGGGGGATGGGACTACGAGCAGTACTTC
TRBJ2-1 - TRBV11-2 - CASSFRDNYNEQFF TGTGCCAGCAGCTTCCGGGACAACTACAATGAGCAGTTCTTC
TRBJ1-2 - TRBV4-3 - CASSQDGQGYGYTF TGCGCCAGCAGCCAAGATGGGCAGGGCTATGGCTACACCTTC
TRBJ1-1 - TRBV30 TRBD1 CAWSVYRDSGAFF TGTGCCTGGAGTGTATATCGGGACAGTGGAGCTTTCTTT
TRBJ1-2 once TRBV28 - CASSPRGVGGYTF TGTGCCAGCAGCCCCCGGGGTGTTGGCGGCTACACCTTC
TRBJ2-3 - TRBV20-1 TRBD2 CSARGGDTQYF TGCAGTGCCCGGGGGGGAGATACGCAGTATTTT
TRBJ2-7 - TRBV19 - CASSIAGVGSYEQYF TGTGCCAGTAGTATCGCAGGGGTAGGGTCCTACGAGCAGTACTTC
TRBJ2-5 - TRBV11-2 - CARPVAPGDQYF TGTGCCAGGCCGGTTGCCCCGGGGGACCAGTACTTC
TRBJ1-2 - TRBV5-3 - CARSLGGGRGGYTF TGTGCCAGAAGCTTGGGGGGAGGGAGGGGTGGCTACACCTTC
TRBJ2-5 - TRBV7-2 - CATRLEQTQYF TGTGCCACCAGGTTGGAGCAGACCCAGTACTTC
TRBJ1-2 - TRBV29-1 TRBD1 CSVSGTDYGYTF TGCAGCGTTTCCGGGACAGACTATGGCTACACCTTC
TRBJ1-4 - TRBV7-9 - CASSRGSAGGEKLFF TGTGCCAGCAGCCGGGGATCGGCAGGCGGGGAAAAACTGTTTTTT
TRBJ2-2 - TRBV6-4 - CASGGTDTGELFF TGTGCCAGCGGCGGGACAGACACCGGGGAGCTGTTTTTT
TRBJ1-1 - TRBV4-3 - CASSRGGVGTEAFF TGCGCCAGCAGCCGCGGGGGGGTGGGCACTGAAGCTTTCTTT
TRBJ1-4 - TRBV19 - CASSKARQEKLFF TGTGCCAGTAGTAAAGCAAGACAAGAAAAACTGTTTTTT
TRBJ1-1 - TRBV19 - CASSILGNTEAFF TGTGCCAGTAGTATTCTCGGGAACACTGAAGCTTTCTTT
TRBJ2-5 - TRBV5-1 - CASSLAVTQETQYF TGCGCCAGCAGCTTGGCGGTTACCCAAGAGACCCAGTACTTC
TRBJ2-2 - TRBV2 - CASSDPPGWGAGELFF TGTGCCAGCAGTGACCCCCCAGGGTGGGGGGCCGGGGAGCTGTTTTTT
TRBJ1-5 - TRBV28 - CASSFREYSNQPQHF TGTGCCAGCAGTTTCAGGGAATATAGCAATCAGCCCCAGCATTTT
TRBJ2-5 - TRBV7-2 - CASSLGGWGETQYF TGTGCCAGCAGCCTGGGGGGATGGGGGGAGACCCAGTACTTC
TRBJ1-5 - TRBV19 TRBD1 CASSIPGQGGNQPQHF TGTGCCAGTAGTATCCCAGGGCAGGGGGGCAATCAGCCCCAGCATTTT
TRBJ2-5 - TRBV27 TRBD1 CASSTPGQVPETQYF TGTGCCAGCAGTACCCCGGGACAGGTCCCCGAGACCCAGTACTTC
TRBJ2-3 once TRBV6-1 TRBD1 CASSGQGEDTQYF TGTGCCAGCAGCGGACAGGGCGAAGATACGCAGTATTTT
TRBJ2-1 - TRBV21-1 - CASSKEPPHRDEQFF TGTGCCAGCAGCAAAGAACCTCCCCACAGGGATGAGCAGTTCTTC
TRBJ2-1 once TRBV15 - CATSRASGSHNEQFF TGTGCCACCAGCAGAGCCAGCGGGTCCCACAATGAGCAGTTCTTC